There are a few counts of the clone carrying this TCR beta chain. Its specificity is unknown. The data stem from a study of T-cell memory formation after mild COVID-19. Background on the study: Largely, the TCR clusters proved donor specific.

Germline-derived CDR1 and CDR2 are KGHSH and LQKENI. The V segment lost 3 bases and the J segment 4 bases; nucleotides outside the gene matches: 8. The CDR3 runs 15 residues. Study findings and constraints: In second-wave clones peaking day 37, SARS-CoV-2 specificity remained unconfirmed.

In TCRdb, the 5' RACE reads were re-called with MiXCR into one record per CDR3 protein. The sample has roughly 89,000 distinct CDR3 sequences; more than 10% are singletons. The sequence was collected from an adult woman who had mild COVID-19 (a few samples of this study predate the infection). Cell type and time point are not known. V usage is TRBV18 and J usage is TRBJ1-2, with 7 bases aligning to TRBD1. Sequenced input: PBMCs or a T cell subset sorted from them (not recorded which). CDR3 DNA: TGTGCCAGCTCACCGCCACAGGGGATCTCCTATGGCTACACCTTC. Protein product: CASSPPQGISYGYTF.